Each of the 20 T cell receptor beta chains below was sequenced from the same sample in a study of T-cell reconstitution after alpha-beta-depleted transplantation in children (dated by TCRdb to about 2016). Libraries were prepared through PCR. The sequencing machine was an Illumina HiSeq 2500. TCR libraries were prepared with molecular barcoding, using unique molecular identifiers to normalize TCRbeta repertoire quantification. The public reads were quality trimmed at Q25 with fastp and then assembled into clones with MiXCR by TCRdb, keeping productive beta chains. Rows matching on CDR3 protein sequence are summarized as one entry with the most common DNA and genes. For this sample there are 500,000 or so distinct CDR3 sequences; roughly 11% appear just once. In total, the top ten clones hold around 13% of the sample. The sample's treatment or condition label is to be understood as: allogeneic hematopoietic cell transplantation with graft depleted of TCRalphabeta T cells and CD19 B cells.

This material consisted of PBMCs, mostly from graft donor cells, taken 180 days after TCRalphabeta/CD19-depleted stem cell transplant. The receptors shown here come from a female patient aged 2 to 10 who had a stem cell transplant for aplastic anemia, so the T cells may come from the graft donor.

CDR3 amino acids: CASSSGQALGSQHF. The CDR3, as DNA: TGTGCCAGCAGCTCGGGACAGGCGTTAGGGTCCCAGCATTTT. This sequence joins TRBV7-9 and TRBJ1-5, with 8 bases that match TRBD1. Germline-derived CDR1 and CDR2 are SEHNR and FQNEAQ (reference sequence). The CDR3 extends over 14 amino acids. Unmatched junction bases numbered 10, after V lost 4 bases and J lost 11 bases.

This clonotype was observed a handful of times. This sequence joins TRBV15 and TRBJ2-7, with a tentative D call TRBD2 (6 bases). The germline V and J ends were trimmed by 3 bases and 4 bases, with 16 bases remaining between them. CDR3 length: 15 residues. The germline V gene has CDR1 LNHNV and CDR2 YYDKDF (reference sequence). The CDR3: CATSSEPGTRYEQYF. The CDR3 DNA sequence: TGTGCCACCAGCAGCGAACCCGGGACTCGTTACGAGCAGTACTTC.

The rearrangement joins TRBV12-5 to TRBJ2-1; D call uncertain. Trimming cost V 6 bases and J 4 bases, with 10 bases left between them. Germline CDR1 reads LGHNT; CDR2 reads FRNRAP. The CDR3 covers 13 residues. CDR3 loop: CASGQTPYNEQFF. DNA for the CDR3: TGTGCTAGTGGCCAAACCCCATACAATGAGCAGTTCTTC.

This chain uses TRBV20-1 with TRBJ2-3; no firm D call. The CDR3 spans 16 residues. V was shortened by 1 base and J by 2 bases, with 16 bases between the two germline ends. Germline CDR1 DFQATT, CDR2 SNEGSKA (reference sequence). The CDR3 region has the DNA TGCAGTGCTAGAGCCAGGCAGTGGAGTGCCACAGATACGCAGTATTTT. It encodes CSARARQWSATDTQYF.

This clonotype was seen a handful of times. V usage is TRBV3-1 and J usage is TRBJ2-3; D perhaps matches TRBD2 (5 bases). Germline CDR1 LGHDT, CDR2 YNNKEL (reference sequence). Trimming left V 8 bases short and J 0 bases short, with 12 bases between. The CDR3 is 14 amino acids. CDR3 in DNA: TGTGCCAGCCAAGGGAGCCCTAGCACAGATACGCAGTATTTT. Translating gives CASQGSPSTDTQYF.

The J gene is TRBJ2-2, the V gene TRBV12-3 or TRBV12-4; no reliable D call. The CDR3 consists of 14 residues. Trimming removed 3 bases from V and 7 bases from J, with 12 bases in between. CDR3 in DNA: TGTGCCAGCAGTTTGGTCCTTTCGATCGGGGAGCTGTTTTTT. It translates to CASSLVLSIGELFF.

The chain uses TRBV10-3 and TRBJ1-3; weak D call: TRBD1 (5 bases). In germline, CDR1 is ENHRY, CDR2 SYGVKD. The CDR3 contains 15 residues. V lost 6 bases and J 0 bases, leaving 12 bases between the germline ends. The CDR3 reads CAISHSGGSGNTIYF. CDR3 in DNA: TGTGCCATCAGCCACTCCGGGGGCTCTGGAAACACCATATATTTT.

Many counts were recorded for this clonotype. The chain is built from TRBV9 and TRBJ2-4; 9 nucleotides align to TRBD1. CDR1 and CDR2 (germline): SGDLS, YYNGEE. The CDR3 totals 14 residues. J gave up 6 bases and V 0 bases, and 1 base lay outside the gene matches. Here the CDR3 reads CASSVADRGNIQYF. DNA of the CDR3: TGTGCCAGCAGCGTAGCGGACAGGGGAAACATTCAGTACTTC.

A few counts support this clonotype. This chain uses TRBV28 with TRBJ2-5; 9 bases agree with TRBD1. J gave up 2 bases and V 2 bases, and 6 bases lay outside the gene matches. The CDR3 sequence is 16 residues long. From germline, CDR1 is MDHEN and CDR2 SYDVKM. CDR3 residues: CASSLGGTGKQETQYF. Here the CDR3 DNA reads TGTGCCAGCAGTTTAGGGGGGACAGGGAAACAAGAGACCCAGTACTTC.

In this sample, this clonotype turned up many times. This chain uses TRBV29-1 with TRBJ2-7, with D maybe TRBD1 (6 bases). With 5 bases removed from V and 7 bases from J, the gap between germline ends came to 12 bases. CDR3 length: 11 amino acids. In germline, CDR1 is SQVTM, CDR2 ANQGSEA. CDR3 bases: TGCAGCGTTAACCGGGACACTGAGCAGTACTTC. Its translation: CSVNRDTEQYF.

The table lists this clonotype with a few counts. This rearrangement joins TRBV20-1 to TRBJ2-1, with a tentative D call TRBD2 (5 bases). V dropped 3 bases and J dropped 9 bases, with 18 bases sitting between them. Germline V gives CDR1 DFQATT, CDR2 SNEGSKA (reference sequence). The CDR3 is made up of 14 amino acids. The CDR3 protein is CSASGGPVSCEQFF. CDR3 coding DNA: TGCAGTGCTAGCGGAGGCCCTGTATCCTGTGAGCAGTTCTTC.

The chain employs TRBV6-1 and TRBJ1-5, with TRBD1 as a possible D gene (5 bases). V lost 7 bases and J lost 8, with 15 bases in between. The V gene's germline CDR1 is MNHNS and CDR2 SASEGT. CDR3 length equals 13 residues. The CDR3 loop is CASTWGRGEPQHF. The CDR3 DNA sequence: TGTGCCAGCACCTGGGGGAGGGGAGAGCCCCAGCATTTT.

This clonotype was observed a few times. The chain uses TRBV29-1 and TRBJ2-5, with a weak D call TRBD2 (7 bases). Between the trimmed V and J ends, which lost 4 bases and 4 bases, there was a span of 19 bases. Germline-derived CDR1 and CDR2 are SQVTM and ANQGSEA. The CDR3 is made up of 15 amino acids. The CDR3 loop is CSVGVVGGRLETQYF. CDR3 bases: TGCAGCGTTGGAGTTGTCGGGGGGCGCTTAGAGACCCAGTACTTC.

There are a few counts of this clonotype. The genes are TRBV18 and TRBJ2-1; D may be TRBD1 (6 bases). Germline CDR1 reads KGHSH; CDR2 reads LQKENI. Trimming pared 4 bases from V and 5 bases from J, leaving 12 bases between. This CDR3 region has 14 residues. The CDR3 protein is CASSLGASNNEQFF. The DNA of the CDR3 is TGTGCCAGCTCACTGGGGGCTAGCAACAATGAGCAGTTCTTC.

This clonotype was counted a few times. The V gene is TRBV4-1, the J gene TRBJ2-3; D remains unclear. Germline V gene lookup returns CDR1 MGHRA and CDR2 YSYEKL. V lost 3 bases to trimming and J lost 6 bases, with 7 bases between them. The CDR3 loop spans 12 amino acids. The CDR3 loop is CASSHRPDTQYF. The DNA for the CDR3 is TGCGCCAGCAGCCACAGGCCGGATACGCAGTATTTT.

This clonotype has a count of ten or more. This chain joins TRBV5-1 and TRBJ1-1; D possibly corresponds to TRBD1 (5 bases). Trimming pared 4 bases from V and 0 bases from J, leaving 13 bases between. Germline assignment: CDR1 SGHRS and CDR2 YFSETQ. This CDR3 spans 15 amino acids. The CDR3 DNA reads TGCGCCAGCAGCCCGGGGGGAGCTTTGAACACTGAAGCTTTCTTT. Protein: CASSPGGALNTEAFF. The full variable domain, rest sourced from reference TRBV5-1 and TRBJ1-1, is KAGVTQTPRYLIKTRGQQVTLSCSPISGHRSVSWYQQTPGQGLQFLFEYFSETQRNKGNFPGRFSGRQFSNSRSEMNVSTLELGDSALYLCASSPGGALNTEAFFGQGTRLTVV.

This clonotype has a count of ten or more. This sequence joins TRBV29-1 and TRBJ1-1; D unclear. This CDR3 contains 12 residues. V was pared by 4 bases and J by 2 bases, with 8 bases between. The germline CDR1 and CDR2 sequences are SQVTM and ANQGSEA. CDR3 loop: CSVAVANTEAFF. CDR3 sequence (DNA): TGCAGCGTTGCCGTAGCAAACACTGAAGCTTTCTTT.

CDR3 in DNA: TGTGCCAGCAGTTCCTGGGACAGAATATATGGCTACACCTTC. It encodes CASSSWDRIYGYTF. The chain uses TRBV27 and TRBJ1-2, with 7 bases identical to TRBD1. CDR1 MNHEY and CDR2 SMNVEV come from the germline V gene (reference sequence). With 4 bases clipped from V and 5 bases from J, the junction kept 7 bases outside the gene matches. The CDR3 covers 14 residues.

This clonotype turned up a few times. J is TRBJ2-2 and V is TRBV6-1; 12 bases match TRBD1. The trim removed 5 bases at V and 4 bases at J, leaving 2 bases unmatched. Per the germline V gene, CDR1 is MNHNS and CDR2 is SASEGT. CDR3 length: 15 amino acids. CDR3 sequence reads: CASSRDRGPTGELFF. CDR3 DNA sequence: TGTGCCAGCAGTCGGGACAGGGGGCCCACCGGGGAGCTGTTTTTT.

V and J are TRBV12-3 or TRBV12-4 and TRBJ1-5, with D perhaps matching TRBD1 (6 bases). The CDR3 has 15 residues. The V gene lost 5 bases and the J gene lost 8 bases, with 19 bases spanning the gap. CDR3 region: CASSPRALAGEPQHF. The CDR3 coding sequence is TGTGCCAGCAGTCCCCGAGCCCTAGCAGGGGAGCCCCAGCATTTT.